This T cell receptor beta chain was obtained from a study of blood T cells in healthy people across ages. Study-wide results and limits: More naive CD4+ cells and higher diversity marked long-lived donors relative to aged donors.

This clonotype came up once. Antigen: not known. A second about 7 to 12 cycle PCR used barcoded and J-beta primers. Unique molecular identifiers of 12 random nucleotides labeled each cDNA. TCRdb used MiXCR to reprocess the 5' RACE reads, holding one entry per CDR3 protein. The sample yields over a million distinct CDR3 sequences, roughly 64% seen once. Germline CDR1 and CDR2: MDHEN and SYDVKM. Trimming removed 3 bases from V and 12 bases from J; junction bases left unmatched: 8. The CDR3 is 12 amino acids. This clonotype was sampled from a young man in good health. The rearrangement uses TRBV28 and TRBJ2-7; TRBD1 matches 7 bases. Sequenced material: blood. CDR3: CASSFPRTGAYF. CDR3 DNA: TGTGCCAGCAGTTTCCCAAGGACAGGCGCGTACTTC.